This TCR beta chain was identified in a study of siplizumab effects on memory and regulatory T cells. On this clone itself: The antigen is not known.

Findings and limits, study-wide: Under siplizumab, an average about 70% of mappable alloreactive CD4+ clones were Treg-derived, compared with over 25% in controls. In unstimulated cells, naive T cells appeared more diverse than memory T cells and seemed major alloresponse contributors.

Per sample, the assay covered roughly 10^5 TCR templates. Only in-frame clones appear in the TCRdb table, and some are missing; sequencing was by immunoSEQ multiplex PCR. This sample has tens of thousands of clones, with over 85% found just once. The source of this sequence is a human donor in good health. Sequencing was performed on CD8+ T cells sorted from blood.

The CDR3 DNA follows: TGTGCCAGCAGCTGGGACAAGGGAACTGAAGCTTTCTTT. Protein product: CASSWDKGTEAFF. The chain couples TRBV7-9 to TRBJ1-1, with D possibly matching TRBD1 (6 bases). The CDR3 consists of 13 residues. V was clipped by 4 bases and J by 5 bases, with 11 bases between them. Germline loops: CDR1 SEHNR, CDR2 FQNEAQ (reference sequence). Full variable domain (missing parts from reference TRBV7-9 and TRBJ1-1): DTGVSQNPRHKITKRGQNVTFRCDPISEHNRLYWYRQTLGQGPEFLTYFQNEAQLEKSRLLSDRFSAERPKGSFSTLEIQRTEQGDSAMYLCASSWDKGTEAFFGQGTRLTVV.